The 25 T cell receptor beta chains below all came from one sample that was sequenced in a study of T-cell reconstitution after alpha-beta-depleted transplantation in children. Unique molecular identifiers featured in how the TCRbeta library was prepared. In TCRdb, the PCR reads were re-called with MiXCR into one record per CDR3 protein. There are some 200,000 distinct CDR3 sequences in the sample; 9.7% occur only once, and approximately 4.7% lies in the top ten. The sample consisted of PBMCs from the stem cell graft donor, taken from the stem cell graft. The receptor set was obtained from a human donor who donated a stem cell graft to a child with SCID.

This clonotype was found many times. The CDR3 protein is CASSPLQGGGYGYTF. The CDR3 DNA reads as TGTGCCAGTAGTCCCTTGCAGGGAGGCGGCTATGGCTACACCTTC. The gene calls are TRBV19 and TRBJ1-2; possibly TRBD1 for D (5 bases). Per the germline V gene, CDR1 is LNHDA and CDR2 is SQIVND (reference sequence). The CDR3 covers 15 residues. Between the trimmed V and J ends, which lost 5 bases and 4 bases, there was a span of 17 bases. The variable domain in full, completed from reference TRBV19 and TRBJ1-2, reads DGGITQSPKYLFRKEGQNVTLSCEQNLNHDAMYWYRQDPGQGLRLIYYSQIVNDFQKGDIAEGYSVSREKKESFPLTVTSAQKNPTAFYLCASSPLQGGGYGYTFGSGTRLTVV.

This clonotype was picked up a small number of times. The genes are TRBV30 and TRBJ1-2; D is undetermined. The CDR3 extends over 13 amino acids. The germline gives CDR1 GTSNPN, CDR2 SVGIG (reference sequence). V was cut by 0 bases and J by 4 bases, with 9 bases left in between. This CDR3 reads CAWSVLTVYGYTF. CDR3 bases: TGTGCCTGGAGTGTACTGACGGTCTATGGCTACACCTTC.

In the case of this clonotype: This clone may be a read error of a much larger clone one base away. The rearrangement uses TRBV12-3 or TRBV12-4 and TRBJ2-1; 8 bases are shared with TRBD2. This CDR3 has 13 residues. V lost 7 bases, J lost 10 bases, and 9 bases stayed unmatched. CDR3 coding DNA: TGTGCCAGCATCCGGACTGGCGGGGGGGAGCAGTTCTTC. This translates into CASIRTGGGEQFF.

At least ten counts were recorded for this clonotype. V and J are TRBV6-2 or TRBV6-3 and TRBJ1-5; possible D gene TRBD1, 5 bases. The CDR3 is made up of 14 amino acids. The V end was cut by 6 bases, the J end by 10 bases, with 19 bases between. The V gene's germline CDR1 is MNHEY and CDR2 SVGEGT. This chain's CDR3 is CASSPGTEYRPQHF. CDR3 bases: TGTGCCAGCAGCCCCGGGACTGAGTACCGTCCCCAGCATTTT.

This clonotype has ten or more counts. The chain links TRBV20-1 to TRBJ2-3, with D perhaps given as TRBD1 or TRBD2 (7 bases each). V was shortened by 3 bases and J by 2 bases, with 15 bases between the two germline ends. This CDR3 contains 15 residues. Looked up from germline, CDR1 is DFQATT and CDR2 is SNEGSKA (reference sequence). CDR3: CSASLRGGLTDTQYF. CDR3 nucleotides: TGCAGTGCTAGCCTCAGGGGGGGGCTCACAGATACGCAGTATTTT.

This clonotype was counted many times. The chain couples TRBV5-6 to TRBJ1-5, with 7 bases fitting TRBD1. Losses at the gene ends were 4 bases for V and 2 bases for J; bases not matched to a gene: 6. CDR1 and CDR2 (germline): SGHDT, YYEEEE. The CDR3 has 15 amino acids. The CDR3 nucleotides are TGTGCCAGCAGCCAAACCGGGACAGGCAATCAGCCCCAGCATTTT. Translated: CASSQTGTGNQPQHF.

This clonotype occurred many times. The gene calls are TRBV12-3 or TRBV12-4 and TRBJ2-1; possible D gene TRBD1, 6 bases. The length of the CDR3 is 15 residues. V shed 7 bases and J shed 0 bases, with 13 bases lying between them. CDR3 sequence (DNA): TGTGCCAGCACCTCAGGGGAAAGCTCCTACAATGAGCAGTTCTTC. The encoded protein is CASTSGESSYNEQFF.

This clonotype was seen at least ten times. The genes are TRBV5-1 and TRBJ2-3; a weak D match, TRBD2 (5 bases). Germline V lookup: CDR1 SGHRS, CDR2 YFSETQ. The germline V and J ends were trimmed by 3 bases and 5 bases, with 13 bases remaining between them. The CDR3 consists of 14 residues. In DNA, the CDR3 is TGCGCCAGCAGCTATCGGGGTGAAGGAGATACGCAGTATTTT. This sequence encodes CASSYRGEGDTQYF.

At least ten counts were recorded for this clonotype. This rearrangement joins TRBV29-1 to TRBJ2-7, with unresolved D. This CDR3 is built from 13 residues. The V gene lost 3 bases and the J gene lost 6 bases, with 15 bases spanning the gap. Per the germline V gene, CDR1 is SQVTM and CDR2 is ANQGSEA. CDR3 sequence: CSVERNIRGEQYF. CDR3 sequence (DNA): TGCAGCGTTGAGAGAAACATCCGCGGCGAGCAGTACTTC.

This clonotype was counted between two and nine times. The chain employs TRBV10-3 and TRBJ1-2; the D gene is possibly TRBD1 (6 bases). The V end was cut by 10 bases, the J end by 1 base, with 13 bases between. The germline V gene has CDR1 ENHRY and CDR2 SYGVKD. This CDR3 is 13 amino acids long. The CDR3 loop is CASEGGHNYGYTF. Here the CDR3 DNA reads TGTGCCAGCGAGGGGGGGCATAACTATGGCTACACCTTC.

This clonotype was seen many times. This rearrangement joins TRBV7-2 to TRBJ2-1; 7 bases are a match to TRBD1. The CDR3 runs 17 residues. The germline gives CDR1 SGHTA, CDR2 FQGNSA. With 2 bases clipped from V and 5 bases from J, the junction kept 12 bases outside the gene matches. The chain's CDR3 is CASSLRGRLTGNNEQFF. In nucleotides, the CDR3 is TGTGCCAGCAGCTTAAGGGGCCGGCTGACAGGGAACAATGAGCAGTTCTTC.

The chain recombines TRBV12-3 or TRBV12-4 with TRBJ2-1, with D uncertain. The CDR3 covers 10 residues. V was cut by 5 bases and J by 10 bases, with 6 bases left in between. CDR3 sequence reads: CASSGVEQFF. The CDR3 region has the DNA TGTGCCAGCAGTGGGGTCGAGCAGTTCTTC.

This clonotype was found many times. This chain joins TRBV5-1 and TRBJ1-1; possibly TRBD1 for D (5 bases). Germline CDR1 reads SGHRS; CDR2 reads YFSETQ. The CDR3 contains 17 residues. V lost 2 bases, J lost 1 base, and 18 bases lay in between. CDR3 sequence (DNA): TGCGCCAGCAGCTTTGTTGGGTTGTTTGGGGCGAACACTGAAGCTTTCTTT. Residues: CASSFVGLFGANTEAFF.

The sample holds many counts of this clonotype. The rearrangement uses TRBV5-1 and TRBJ1-2; D gene unclear. There are 16 residues in the CDR3. Trimming removed 4 bases from V and 1 base from J, with 17 bases in between. Germline V gene lookup returns CDR1 SGHRS and CDR2 YFSETQ. CDR3 region: CASSPGATQYNYGYTF. The CDR3, as DNA: TGCGCCAGCAGCCCGGGTGCAACTCAATATAACTATGGCTACACCTTC.

This clonotype has more than one count but fewer than ten. This sequence joins TRBV5-4 and TRBJ2-4; 8 positions agree with TRBD2. V shed 0 bases and J 5 bases; nucleotides not matched to a gene: 7. The CDR3 consists of 16 residues. Germline V gene lookup returns CDR1 SGHNT and CDR2 YYREEE (reference sequence). The CDR3 reads CASSLGGGGPENIQYF. In DNA form, the CDR3 reads TGTGCCAGCAGCTTGGGGGGCGGGGGGCCAGAAAACATTCAGTACTTC. Full variable domain (outside the CDR3, taken from reference TRBV5-4 and TRBJ2-4): ETGVTQSPTHLIKTRGQQVTLRCSSQSGHNTVSWYQQALGQGPQFIFQYYREEENGRGNFPPRFSGLQFPNYSSELNVNALELDDSALYLCASSLGGGGPENIQYFGAGTRLSVL.

This clonotype was detected many times. This chain connects TRBV20-1 to TRBJ2-7, with D possibly matching TRBD1 (6 bases). The CDR3 has 15 residues. Looked up from germline, CDR1 is DFQATT and CDR2 is SNEGSKA (reference sequence). V dropped 3 bases and J dropped 6 bases, with 21 bases sitting between them. The CDR3 DNA follows: TGCAGTGCTAGCCCCCTAAACAGGGAGTTAGGCGAGCAGTACTTC. Amino acids: CSASPLNRELGEQYF.

This clonotype was seen repeatedly, ten times or more. The gene calls are TRBV29-1 and TRBJ2-1; a possible D gene is TRBD2 (5 bases). Per germline, CDR1 SQVTM and CDR2 ANQGSEA. The CDR3 totals 11 residues. V was cut by 2 bases and J by 10 bases, with 9 bases left in between. Here the CDR3 DNA reads TGCAGCGTTGAATCGCCGGGGGAGCAGTTCTTC. Translation: CSVESPGEQFF.

This clonotype came up many times. The CDR3 loop is CASSFLPGPGELFF. The CDR3 nucleotides are TGCGCCAGCAGCTTCCTACCCGGACCCGGGGAGCTGTTTTTT. The rearrangement links TRBV5-1 to TRBJ2-2, with D uncertain. Per germline, CDR1 SGHRS and CDR2 YFSETQ. V was pared by 2 bases and J by 6 bases, with 11 bases between. This CDR3 region has 14 residues.

The table lists this clonotype with many counts. The CDR3 DNA reads TGTGCCTCCATGGGGCCAGGGGGATCATCTCCTGGAAACACCATATATTTT. As protein: CASMGPGGSSPGNTIYF. This chain uses TRBV10-3 with TRBJ1-3, with 7 bases aligning to TRBD1. J lost 2 bases, V lost 11 bases, and 18 bases had no gene match. Germline assignment: CDR1 ENHRY and CDR2 SYGVKD. The CDR3 loop spans 17 amino acids.

The chain is built from TRBV28 and TRBJ1-4, with D tentatively TRBD1 (5 bases). The CDR3 runs to 13 residues. Germline CDR1 and CDR2: MDHEN and SYDVKM. Trimming took 1 base from V and 7 from J, leaving 7 bases between them. The CDR3: CASSLYGAEKLFF. The CDR3 DNA reads as TGTGCCAGCAGTTTATACGGGGCTGAAAAACTGTTTTTT.

This clonotype came up many times. The chain carries TRBV15 and TRBJ2-1; D ambiguous. CDR3 length: 16 amino acids. V was pared by 0 bases and J by 2 bases, with 11 bases between. Germline CDR1 LNHNV, CDR2 YYDKDF (reference sequence). CDR3 sequence (DNA): TGTGCCACCAGCAGAGATCGGGCCGATACCTACAATGAGCAGTTCTTC. Translated, it gives CATSRDRADTYNEQFF.

The genes are TRBV4-1 and TRBJ1-6; no reliable D call. This CDR3 is built from 16 residues. Germline V CDR1 and CDR2: MGHRA, YSYEKL. The ends were cut back, 8 bases at V and 7 bases at J, with 21 bases in the middle. The CDR3 DNA sequence: TGCGCCAGCGGCCCCCCGGGCCGACTGAGAAATTCACCCCTCCACTTT. Amino acids: CASGPPGRLRNSPLHF.

Many counts were recorded for this clonotype. The chain joins TRBV20-1 to TRBJ2-1, with D perhaps given as TRBD1 or TRBD2 (5 bases each). V was shortened by 0 bases and J by 0 bases, with 12 bases between the two germline ends. Germline V gene data show CDR1 as DFQATT and CDR2 as SNEGSKA (reference sequence). This CDR3 contains 16 residues. The CDR3 protein is CSARDLGVSSYNEQFF. CDR3 in DNA: TGCAGTGCTAGAGATCTGGGGGTTTCCTCCTACAATGAGCAGTTCTTC.

There are many counts of this clonotype. The chain combines TRBV11-2 with TRBJ2-5; no clear D. V was shortened by 8 bases and J by 1 base, with 11 bases between the two germline ends. The CDR3 extends over 13 amino acids. CDR1 is SGHAT and CDR2 is FQNNGV in the germline V gene. The CDR3 protein is CASSFRRQETQYF. CDR3 in DNA: TGTGCCAGCTCCTTCAGGCGCCAAGAGACCCAGTACTTC. Full variable domain (outside the CDR3, taken from reference TRBV11-2 and TRBJ2-5): EAGVAQSPRYKIIEKRQSVAFWCNPISGHATLYWYQQILGQGPKLLIQFQNNGVVDDSQLPKDRFSAERLKGVDSTLKIQPAKLEDSAVYLCASSFRRQETQYFGPGTRLLVL.

This clonotype was seen ten or more times. V and J are TRBV3-1 and TRBJ2-1; no clear D. The CDR3 has 12 amino acids. The V gene lost 3 bases and the J gene lost 8 bases, with 8 bases spanning the gap. Per germline, CDR1 LGHDT and CDR2 YNNKEL (reference sequence). The CDR3 DNA follows: TGTGCCAGCAGCCATCTCTTAGATGAGCAGTTCTTC. Translated, it gives CASSHLLDEQFF.